This T cell receptor beta chain is from a study of metastatic and nonmetastatic thyroid tumors (dated by TCRdb to about 2020). General notes on the study: Repertoires were compared across peripheral blood and tumor or nodule tissue samples from malignant and benign thyroid patients. What the study reported, not specific to this receptor: In both blood and tumor samples, malignant tumors were reported to have significantly higher TCR beta diversity than benign nodules.

Before undergoing thyroid surgery, none of the patients had been given any kind of treatment. Using T-cell receptor beta sequencing, the study looked back at clinical samples from patients collected from about 2011 to 2019. The method behind the library was PCR. This sample was sequenced with an Illumina HiSeq 4000. High-throughput sequencing was used to profile the TCR beta-chain CDR3 region of every patient. Per the original workflow: The researchers built a classifier to tell apart papillary thyroid cancer patients with distant metastasis, based on CDR3 differences among clinicopathological groups. The Shannon index was used to assess repertoire diversity, and the Morisita-Horn index was used to assess tumor-blood repertoire similarity. Using fastp at Q25 and MiXCR, TCRdb reprocessed the public reads and kept productive beta chains. The authors' filters were not applied to this entry. Within this sample are some 20,000 clones, with around 33% of them counted one time only. Around 29% of the sample comes from the top ten.

V gives up 1 base and J gives up 10 bases, and the segment between their germline ends measures 14 bases. CDR1 and CDR2, per the germline V gene, are MDHEN and SYDVKM. The CDR3 starts with the cysteine, ends with the phenylalanine, and has 15 residues. CDR3 DNA is the only sequence kept; it has 45 bases, read in frame from the first base. This clone was observed a few times. The antigen it binds to is not known. The sample holds no much larger clone one base away, and base qualities are not on file. Rearrangement joined TRBV28 to TRBJ1-6, with TRBD1 tentatively as D gene (5 bases match). Sequencing was done on a sample of tumor tissue. The TCR sequence derives from a female donor with papillary thyroid cancer or a benign thyroid nodule (not recorded which). Some clones in this sample may be carry-over from other donors' samples. The DNA sequence is given as TGTGCCAGCAGTTTATTTGGGGGAGAACTCTCACCCCTCCACTTT. Its coded protein is CASSLFGGELSPLHF.